This T cell receptor (beta chain) was found in a study of radiotherapy plus CTLA-4 blockade in lung cancer. Study-level information: Of all patients, around 20% responded objectively and 31% showed disease control.

The study treated chemo-refractory metastatic non-small-cell lung cancer patients with focal radiation plus ipilimumab CTLA-4 blockade. This CDR3 has 19 amino acids. Germline trimming cut 1 base from V and 0 bases from J; bases unmatched to any gene: 8. Germline values: CDR1 KGHSH, CDR2 LQKENI. Turning to this clone: Its antigen is as yet unknown.

Libraries were prepared by immunoSEQ multiplex PCR; TCRdb keeps only in-frame clonotypes and omits some of them. The sample has 120,000 or so clones; more than 80% are singletons. General study points: Increased serum interferon-beta after radiation also reportedly predicted response strongly.

The sequence was collected from a human donor with non-small cell lung cancer that progressed on radiotherapy plus ipilimumab. The J gene is TRBJ2-3, the V gene TRBV18, with 12 bases matching TRBD2. Sequencing used peripheral blood, obtained from a patient treated with radiotherapy plus ipilimumab. This CDR3 reads CASSPRLAGDAGSTDTQYF. Written as DNA, the CDR3 is TGTGCCAGCTCACCACGACTAGCGGGAGATGCCGGGAGCACAGATACGCAGTATTTT.